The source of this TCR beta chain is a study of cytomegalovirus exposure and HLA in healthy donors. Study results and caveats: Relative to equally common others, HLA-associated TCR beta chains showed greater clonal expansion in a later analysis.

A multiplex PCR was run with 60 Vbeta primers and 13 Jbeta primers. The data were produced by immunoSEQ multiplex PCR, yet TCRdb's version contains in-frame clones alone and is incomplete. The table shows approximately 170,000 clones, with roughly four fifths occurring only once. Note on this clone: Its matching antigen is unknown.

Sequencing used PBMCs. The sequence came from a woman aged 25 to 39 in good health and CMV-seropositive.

CDR3 amino acids: CCGSSYNEQFF. DNA for the CDR3: TGCTGCGGAAGCTCCTACAATGAGCAGTTCTTC. The chain carries TRBV20-1 and TRBJ2-1; D not certain. CDR1 is DFQATT and CDR2 is SNEGSKA in the germline V gene (reference sequence). This CDR3 spans 11 amino acids.